The present TCR beta chain was sequenced within a study of Ad26.COV2.S vaccination and SARS-CoV-2 variants. Produced via immunoSEQ multiplex PCR; TCRdb's table is partial and in-frame only. The data contain about 350,000 clones, 80% to 90% of them singletons. The CDR3 runs to 15 residues. Germline values: CDR1 SGHVS, CDR2 FQNEAQ. Trimming stripped 5 bases from V and 0 bases from J, with 8 bases between. Treatment noted: some 19 received Ad26.COV2.S at low or high dose, single or two shots; about 5 received placebo; per-sample allocation not given. After the first vaccine or placebo injection, samples were drawn on day 63.

The chain carries TRBV7-8 and TRBJ1-6; D is perhaps TRBD1 (6 bases). This clonotype was sampled from a person between 18 and 65 years old who received the Ad26.COV2.S COVID-19 vaccine or a placebo. This specimen was peripheral blood, taken in a trial of Ad26.COV2.S vaccine versus placebo. The CDR3: CASSGQSSYNSPLHF. The CDR3 nucleotides are TGTGCCAGCAGCGGACAGAGCTCCTATAATTCACCCCTCCACTTT.